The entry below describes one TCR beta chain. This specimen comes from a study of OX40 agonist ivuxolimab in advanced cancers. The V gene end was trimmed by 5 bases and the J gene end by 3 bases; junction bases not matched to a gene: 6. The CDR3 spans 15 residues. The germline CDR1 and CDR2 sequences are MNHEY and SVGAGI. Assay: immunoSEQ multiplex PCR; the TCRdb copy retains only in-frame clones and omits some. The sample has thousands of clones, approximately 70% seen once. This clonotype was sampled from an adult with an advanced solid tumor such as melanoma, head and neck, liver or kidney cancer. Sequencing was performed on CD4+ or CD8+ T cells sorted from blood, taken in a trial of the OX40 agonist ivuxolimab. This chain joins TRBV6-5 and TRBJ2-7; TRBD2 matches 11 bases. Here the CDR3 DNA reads TGTGCCAGCAGTCCCGGGACTAGCGGAAACTACGAGCAGTACTTC. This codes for CASSPGTSGNYEQYF.